This passage covers 27 T cell receptor beta chains from one sample sequenced in a study of naive and memory T cell subsets. Both TRBC1 and TRBC2 were covered by a beta constant-region primer of two equimolar oligonucleotides. TCRdb itself ran the UMI-ligation and nested PCR reads through MiXCR, one entry per CDR3 protein. The sample has 130,000 to 150,000 distinct CDR3 sequences, over 15% seen once. The material sequenced was naive CD4+ T cells from blood. These receptors were collected from a human donor in good health.

The chain recombines TRBV5-4 with TRBJ1-1; maybe TRBD1 (5 bases). CDR3 size: 14 residues. The V and J ends lost 2 bases and 0 bases respectively, with 8 bases between them. Germline V CDR1 and CDR2: SGHNT, YYREEE (reference sequence). The CDR3 nucleotides are TGTGCCAGCAGCTTAGGACAAATGAACACTGAAGCTTTCTTT. It codes for CASSLGQMNTEAFF.

This clonotype was seen a few times. The chain employs TRBV28 and TRBJ2-7; TRBD2 is a possible D gene (5 bases). CDR3 size: 13 residues. V shed 3 bases and J shed 3 bases, with 9 bases lying between them. Per germline, CDR1 MDHEN and CDR2 SYDVKM. The CDR3 nucleotides are TGTGCCAGCAGTTTCCCCCGGGACTACGAGCAGTACTTC. Amino acids: CASSFPRDYEQYF.

This sequence joins TRBV20-1 and TRBJ2-3; D tentatively reads TRBD1 or TRBD2 (5 bases each). V was cut by 6 bases and J by 3 bases, with 28 bases left in between. This CDR3 has 18 residues. Germline lookup yields CDR1 DFQATT and CDR2 SNEGSKA (reference sequence). In nucleotides, the CDR3 is TGCAGTGCAAGGGACCGCGAAACCCACAGAACGGTGACAGATACGCAGTATTTT. Its protein product is CSARDRETHRTVTDTQYF.

This clonotype appeared a single time. V is TRBV13 and J is TRBJ2-5, with 15 bases matching TRBD2. Unmatched junction bases numbered 12, after V lost 5 bases and J lost 5 bases. CDR3 size: 18 residues. Looked up from germline, CDR1 is PRHDT and CDR2 is FYEKMQ (reference sequence). The CDR3 DNA reads as TGTGCCAGCAGCGCAGGACTAGCGGGAGGGAGGCCCTCCGAGACCCAGTACTTC. It codes for CASSAGLAGGRPSETQYF.

The rearrangement links TRBV6-2 or TRBV6-3 to TRBJ2-3; D possibly matches TRBD1 or TRBD2 (6 bases each). Looked up from germline, CDR1 is MNHEY and CDR2 is SVGEGT. The CDR3 consists of 13 residues. The germline V and J ends were trimmed by 11 bases and 2 bases, with 14 bases remaining between them. The CDR3 bases are TGTGCCTTGGGGGGCTCCAACACAGATACGCAGTATTTT. Translated, it gives CALGGSNTDTQYF.

This clonotype was recorded at least ten times. The rearrangement links TRBV7-2 to TRBJ2-1; unclear D gene. The CDR3 loop spans 15 amino acids. Per germline, CDR1 SGHTA and CDR2 FQGNSA. V lost 1 base and J lost 0, with 7 bases in between. The CDR3 here is CASSLDPGSYNEQFF. The CDR3 region has the DNA TGTGCCAGCAGCTTAGATCCGGGCTCCTACAATGAGCAGTTCTTC.

This chain connects TRBV9 to TRBJ1-5; tentatively, D is TRBD1 (5 bases). The CDR3 length is 15 residues. V lost 2 bases, J lost 0 bases, and 9 bases lay in between. Germline V lookup: CDR1 SGDLS, CDR2 YYNGEE. CDR3 sequence: CASSVGTNSNQPQHF. The CDR3 DNA sequence: TGTGCCAGCAGCGTGGGGACCAATAGCAATCAGCCCCAGCATTTT.

This clonotype was observed a few times. The chain links TRBV11-2 to TRBJ2-7; 7 positions agree with TRBD1. The CDR3 sequence is 16 residues long. V lost 5 bases, J lost 2 bases, and 12 bases stayed unmatched. Germline assignment: CDR1 SGHAT and CDR2 FQNNGV. The CDR3 DNA reads TGTGCCAGCAGCCCCATTCTCCGGACAGGACCCTACGAGCAGTACTTC. Residues: CASSPILRTGPYEQYF.

This clonotype has ten or more counts. This chain links TRBV20-1 with TRBJ2-7, with 7 bases identical to TRBD1. This CDR3 spans 12 amino acids. Germline values: CDR1 DFQATT, CDR2 SNEGSKA (reference sequence). V lost 6 bases to trimming and J lost 2 bases; unmatched junction nucleotides: 4. CDR3 residues: CSAVGQTYEQYF. CDR3 in DNA: TGCAGTGCGGTGGGACAGACCTACGAGCAGTACTTC.

The chain carries TRBV24-1 and TRBJ2-5, with 8 bases identical to TRBD1. Germline CDR1 is KGHDR and CDR2 is SFDVKD. This CDR3 is 13 amino acids long. V trimming: 3 bases; J trimming: 6 bases; junction bases outside the gene matches: 2. CDR3 in amino acids: CATSDARGQTQYF. In nucleotides, the CDR3 is TGTGCCACCAGTGATGCCAGGGGGCAGACCCAGTACTTC.

Ten or more counts support this clonotype. The chain is built from TRBV29-1 and TRBJ2-1; 8 nucleotides line up with TRBD2. The germline V gene has CDR1 SQVTM and CDR2 ANQGSEA. Trimming cost V 6 bases and J 9 bases; bases outside gene matches: 13. The CDR3 length is 14 residues. CDR3 region: CSVREREFTIEQFF. The CDR3 DNA follows: TGCAGCGTAAGAGAGCGGGAGTTTACAATTGAGCAGTTCTTC.

This clonotype was observed a handful of times. This chain links TRBV10-3 with TRBJ2-2; TRBD1 aligns across 9 bases. Trimming cost V 6 bases and J 4 bases; bases outside gene matches: 6. This CDR3 is built from 15 residues. Germline V lookup: CDR1 ENHRY, CDR2 SYGVKD. As DNA, the CDR3 is TGTGCCATCAGACCGGGACAGGGTACCACCGGGGAGCTGTTTTTT. This encodes CAIRPGQGTTGELFF.

The chain has TRBV20-1 and TRBJ1-1, with 8 nucleotides matching TRBD1. The V segment lost 6 bases and the J segment 11 bases; nucleotides outside the gene matches: 8. Germline lookup yields CDR1 DFQATT and CDR2 SNEGSKA (reference sequence). This CDR3 has 11 amino acids. CDR3 amino acids: CSARTGPQAFF. The CDR3 region has the DNA TGCAGTGCAAGGACAGGGCCGCAGGCTTTCTTT.

This clonotype was observed a handful of times. The rearrangement joins TRBV7-9 to TRBJ2-7; possible D gene TRBD2, 5 bases. The CDR3 has 16 residues. Germline V gene sequence: CDR1 SEHNR, CDR2 FQNEAQ (reference sequence). Trimming removed 2 bases from V and 7 bases from J, with 21 bases in between. The CDR3, as DNA: TGTGCCAGCAGCTTAACTGGACCTGTTACGAGCGGTGAGCAGTACTTC. This gives the protein CASSLTGPVTSGEQYF.

The V call is TRBV28, the J call TRBJ2-7; D gene uncertain. This CDR3 has 13 amino acids. The V end lost 3 bases, the J end lost 3 bases, and 9 bases lay between the germline ends. Germline-derived CDR1 and CDR2 are MDHEN and SYDVKM. This CDR3 is CASSFRRFYEQYF. The CDR3 nucleotides are TGTGCCAGCAGTTTTCGCAGGTTCTACGAGCAGTACTTC.

The chain is built from TRBV21-1 and TRBJ1-2; TRBD1 was called by the table and not checked on the DNA. TRBV21-1 represents a pseudogene. The CDR3 length is 15 residues. DNA for the CDR3: TGTGCCAGCAGCAAAGCTGGCAGCCACCCTGAGGGCTACACCTTC. Its protein product is CASSKAGSHPEGYTF.

The chain joins TRBV7-2 to TRBJ1-6; D remains ambiguous. The CDR3 covers 19 residues. V lost 1 base and J lost 1, with 17 bases in between. CDR1 is SGHTA, CDR2 FQGNSA, per germline. The CDR3 protein is CASSLVVGGAESYNSPLHF. The CDR3 bases are TGTGCCAGCAGCTTAGTCGTCGGAGGCGCAGAGTCCTATAATTCACCCCTCCACTTT.

This rearrangement joins TRBV7-9 to TRBJ2-1; D might be TRBD1 (5 bases). CDR1 SEHNR and CDR2 FQNEAQ come from the germline V gene (reference sequence). Trimming took 5 bases from V and 0 from J, leaving 11 bases between them. The CDR3 length is 15 residues. The CDR3 sequence is CASSPRALSYNEQFF. CDR3 DNA: TGTGCCAGCAGCCCCAGGGCCCTCTCCTACAATGAGCAGTTCTTC.

This clonotype has ten or more counts. V and J are TRBV12-3 or TRBV12-4 and TRBJ1-6; D is uncertain. CDR3 length: 12 amino acids. V was cut by 5 bases and J by 4 bases, with 3 bases left in between. DNA of the CDR3: TGTGCCAGCAGTCAATATAATTCACCCCTCCACTTT. Encoded protein: CASSQYNSPLHF.

This chain links TRBV18 with TRBJ2-7; 7 nucleotides match TRBD1. V shed 3 bases, J shed 3 bases, and the junction held 2 bases outside the gene matches. CDR1 and CDR2 from the germline V gene are KGHSH and LQKENI. The CDR3 is 13 amino acids. The CDR3 is CASSPTGNYEQYF. The CDR3 coding sequence is TGTGCCAGCTCACCGACAGGGAACTACGAGCAGTACTTC.

The V call is TRBV15, the J call TRBJ2-7, with TRBD2 matching 7 bases. V shed 0 bases and J 2 bases; nucleotides not matched to a gene: 4. The germline V gene encodes CDR1 LNHNV and CDR2 YYDKDF (reference sequence). The length of the CDR3 is 15 residues. The CDR3 loop reads CATSRDSGDTYEQYF. For the CDR3, the DNA is TGTGCCACCAGCAGAGACAGCGGGGATACCTACGAGCAGTACTTC.

This clonotype was detected a few times. The chain uses TRBV12-3 or TRBV12-4 and TRBJ1-6; D possibly corresponds to TRBD1 (5 bases). V shed 2 bases and J shed 7 bases, with 12 bases lying between them. The CDR3 is 15 residues long. The CDR3 coding sequence is TGTGCCAGCAGTTTAATGGCAGGGACCAATTCACCCCTCCACTTT. Translated, it gives CASSLMAGTNSPLHF.

A few counts support this clonotype. Here the CDR3 DNA reads TGTGCCAGCAGCCAAGACGGCAGGGGCAATCAGCCCCAGCATTTT. This translates into CASSQDGRGNQPQHF. The chain links TRBV4-2 to TRBJ1-5; possibly TRBD1 for D (5 bases). V lost 0 bases, J lost 2 bases, and 8 bases lay in between. Germline V gene lookup returns CDR1 LGHNA and CDR2 YNFKEQ. This CDR3 has 15 residues.

This clonotype was seen a handful of times. The genes are TRBV7-9 and TRBJ1-2; D ambiguous. This CDR3 region has 13 residues. Trimming took 5 bases from V and 1 from J, leaving 8 bases between them. Germline loops: CDR1 SEHNR, CDR2 FQNEAQ (reference sequence). CDR3 DNA: TGTGCCAGCAGCCCACAAAATAACTATGGCTACACCTTC. Encoded protein: CASSPQNNYGYTF. The complete variable domain, with remaining parts taken from reference TRBV7-9 and TRBJ1-2, reads DTGVSQNPRHKITKRGQNVTFRCDPISEHNRLYWYRQTLGQGPEFLTYFQNEAQLEKSRLLSDRFSAERPKGSFSTLEIQRTEQGDSAMYLCASSPQNNYGYTFGSGTRLTVV.

The V call is TRBV5-1, the J call TRBJ2-1; the D gene is possibly TRBD2 (6 bases). The CDR3 is 12 amino acids. Trimming took 2 bases from V and 10 from J, leaving 10 bases between them. Germline V gene lookup returns CDR1 SGHRS and CDR2 YFSETQ. The CDR3 sequence is CASSLPLAEQFF. CDR3 DNA sequence: TGCGCCAGCAGCTTACCCCTAGCGGAGCAGTTCTTC.

Only a few counts were recorded for this clonotype. The chain recombines TRBV7-9 with TRBJ2-7; the D gene is possibly TRBD2 (6 bases). CDR3 length: 16 residues. V gave up 0 bases and J gave up 3 bases, with 15 bases separating them. Germline V gives CDR1 SEHNR, CDR2 FQNEAQ (reference sequence). This CDR3 reads CASSLAGGRGGYEQYF. The CDR3 DNA is TGTGCCAGCAGCTTAGCGGGGGGAAGGGGAGGCTACGAGCAGTACTTC. Filled out from reference TRBV7-9 and TRBJ2-7, the complete variable domain reads DTGVSQNPRHKITKRGQNVTFRCDPISEHNRLYWYRQTLGQGPEFLTYFQNEAQLEKSRLLSDRFSAERPKGSFSTLEIQRTEQGDSAMYLCASSLAGGRGGYEQYFGPGTRLTVT.

J is TRBJ1-4 and V is TRBV5-1, with D perhaps matching TRBD1 (6 bases). CDR3 length equals 15 residues. The V gene's germline CDR1 is SGHRS and CDR2 YFSETQ. Trimming stripped 4 bases from V and 5 bases from J, with 15 bases between. CDR3 amino acids: CASSQTGTQNEKLFF. CDR3 sequence (DNA): TGCGCCAGCAGCCAAACCGGGACACAGAATGAAAAACTGTTTTTT.